This T cell receptor beta chain was identified in a study of metastatic and nonmetastatic thyroid tumors (dated by TCRdb to 2018 to 2020). Background for the entire study: For patients with malignant and with benign thyroid disease, the researchers compared repertoires between peripheral blood samples and tumor or nodule tissue samples.

Looking up the germline V gene (reference sequence) yields CDR1 SGHAT and CDR2 FQDESV. CDR3 length: 15 amino acids, cysteine to phenylalanine. CDR3 DNA only is kept here, 45 bases in frame from base 1. At the junction V is shortened by 6 bases and J by 7 bases, with 18 bases in between. The method behind the library was PCR. Sequencing used an Illumina HiSeq 4000. High-throughput sequencing was used to profile the TCR beta-chain CDR3 region of every patient. The authors' analysis ran thus. The researchers built a classifier to tell apart papillary thyroid cancer patients with distant metastasis, based on CDR3 differences among clinicopathological groups. The Shannon index was used to assess repertoire diversity, and the Morisita-Horn index was used to assess tumor-blood repertoire similarity. TCRdb passed the public sequencing reads through fastp at Q25 and MiXCR, retaining productive beta sequences. TCRdb's processing, not the authors' own work, is the source of the V and J calls. Across this sample there are roughly 10,000 clones, with around 20% seen only once. The ten largest clones add up to about a sixth of the sample.

This clone is characterized as medium-sized (0.01 to 0.1%). It has no known antigen specificity. The sample holds no much larger clone one base away, and base qualities are not on file. Before undergoing thyroid surgery, none of the patients had been given any kind of treatment. Using T-cell receptor beta sequencing, the study looked back at clinical samples from patients collected from the early 2010s to the late 2010s. Overall results and qualifications from the work: In both blood and tumor samples, TCR beta diversity was reported to be significantly higher in malignant tumors than in benign nodules.

Specimen: adjacent normal tissue. The chain couples TRBV11-1 to TRBJ2-2; the D gene lacks a confident call. The receptor's source is a female donor with papillary thyroid cancer or a benign thyroid nodule (not recorded which). Some clones in this sample may be carry-over from other donors' samples. The CDR3 corresponds to CASSHRHTNDGELFF. The nucleotide sequence is given as TGTGCCAGCAGTCACCGGCACACTAATGACGGGGAGCTGTTTTTT.